The rows below give T cell receptor beta chains drawn from one sample of a study of Graves' ophthalmopathy and Graves' hyperthyroidism. TCRdb re-analysed the multiplex PCR reads in MiXCR, keeping a single row per CDR3 protein. Of roughly 610,000 distinct CDR3 sequences in the sample, about a fifth are singletons; the top ten hold approximately 7%. The sample comprised peripheral blood. The receptors shown here come from a woman between 18 and 29 years old with stable Graves' hyperthyroidism. Some clones in this sample may be carry-over from other donors' samples. The CDR3 runs from the conserved cysteine through the conserved F or W. Each record gives: CDR3 protein, CDR3 DNA, V gene, J gene, clone size, CDR3 length, D gene. D genes are given only for firm matches. Not all rows give a size; the values are once, few, many and, for expanded clones, a class.

cdr3_aa: CASSYLHEQYF
cdr3_nt: TGTGCCAGCAGTTACTTGCACGAGCAGTACTTC
v_call: TRBV6-5
j_call: TRBJ2-7
clone_size: many
cdr3_length: 11
d_call: -

cdr3_aa: CASSEGGGNYEQYF
cdr3_nt: TGTGCCAGCAGTGAAGGGGGGGGGAACTACGAGCAGTACTTC
v_call: TRBV2
j_call: TRBJ2-7
clone_size: -
cdr3_length: 14
d_call: TRBD2

cdr3_aa: CSARVAAYEQYF
cdr3_nt: TGCAGTGCTAGAGTGGCAGCCTACGAGCAGTACTTC
v_call: TRBV20-1
j_call: TRBJ2-7
clone_size: many
cdr3_length: 12
d_call: -

cdr3_aa: CASSAPLEQYF
cdr3_nt: TGTGCCAGCAGTGCCCCCCTGGAGCAGTACTTC
v_call: TRBV6-1
j_call: TRBJ2-7
clone_size: -
cdr3_length: 11
d_call: -

cdr3_aa: CASSSQGAQGNSPLHF
cdr3_nt: TGCGCCAGCAGCTCCCAGGGGGCGCAGGGTAATTCACCCCTCCACTTT
v_call: TRBV5-1
j_call: TRBJ1-6
clone_size: -
cdr3_length: 16
d_call: TRBD1

cdr3_aa: CSARDQFGGHSELFF
cdr3_nt: TGCAGTGCTAGAGATCAATTCGGTGGGCACTCGGAGCTGTTTTTT
v_call: TRBV20-1
j_call: TRBJ2-2
clone_size: many
cdr3_length: 15
d_call: -

cdr3_aa: CSGLWYYGYTF
cdr3_nt: TGCAGCGGCCTCTGGTACTATGGCTACACCTTC
v_call: TRBV29-1
j_call: TRBJ1-2
clone_size: -
cdr3_length: 11
d_call: -

cdr3_aa: CASSPRLALRGGELFF
cdr3_nt: TGTGCCAGCAGCCCACGACTAGCCCTCAGGGGAGGGGAGCTGTTTTTT
v_call: TRBV11-2
j_call: TRBJ2-2
clone_size: -
cdr3_length: 16
d_call: -

cdr3_aa: CASSPGTSGSKTQYF
cdr3_nt: TGTGCCAGCAGTCCCGGGACTAGCGGGAGTAAGACCCAGTACTTC
v_call: TRBV28
j_call: TRBJ2-5
clone_size: many
cdr3_length: 15
d_call: TRBD2

cdr3_aa: CASSSGQTNTEAFF
cdr3_nt: TGTGCCAGCAGTTCGGGACAGACGAACACTGAAGCTTTCTTT
v_call: TRBV6-5
j_call: TRBJ1-1
clone_size: many
cdr3_length: 14
d_call: TRBD1

cdr3_aa: CASRTDGGGNQPQHF
cdr3_nt: TGTGCCAGCAGGACCGATGGGGGCGGCAATCAGCCCCAGCATTTT
v_call: TRBV2
j_call: TRBJ1-5
clone_size: many
cdr3_length: 15
d_call: -

cdr3_aa: CSARDPRGLAGSQETQYF
cdr3_nt: TGCAGTGCTAGAGATCCCCGCGGACTAGCGGGTTCCCAAGAGACCCAGTACTTC
v_call: TRBV20-1
j_call: TRBJ2-5
clone_size: few
cdr3_length: 18
d_call: TRBD2

cdr3_aa: CASSQVFGKTRDQPQHF
cdr3_nt: TGCGCCAGCAGCCAAGTTTTTGGGAAAACCCGGGATCAGCCCCAGCATTTT
v_call: TRBV4-1
j_call: TRBJ1-5
clone_size: -
cdr3_length: 17
d_call: -

cdr3_aa: CATSHLETQYF
cdr3_nt: TGTGCCACCAGCCACCTTGAGACCCAGTACTTC
v_call: TRBV15
j_call: TRBJ2-5
clone_size: few
cdr3_length: 11
d_call: -

cdr3_aa: CASRRLAGVLTTEQYF
cdr3_nt: TGTGCCAGCCGGAGACTAGCGGGAGTACTGACTACCGAGCAGTACTTC
v_call: TRBV5-6
j_call: TRBJ2-7
clone_size: many
cdr3_length: 16
d_call: TRBD2

cdr3_aa: CASSLAPAGYYGYTF
cdr3_nt: TGTGCCAGCAGCTTAGCGCCGGCAGGGTACTATGGCTACACCTTC
v_call: TRBV7-2
j_call: TRBJ1-2
clone_size: many
cdr3_length: 15
d_call: -

cdr3_aa: CASSHATSGRNTGELFF
cdr3_nt: TGTGCCAGCAGCCACGCTACTAGCGGACGGAACACCGGGGAGCTGTTTTTT
v_call: TRBV3-1
j_call: TRBJ2-2
clone_size: few
cdr3_length: 17
d_call: TRBD2

cdr3_aa: CASRGGSEETQYF
cdr3_nt: TGTGCCAGCAGGGGCGGGAGTGAAGAGACCCAGTACTTC
v_call: TRBV6-1
j_call: TRBJ2-5
clone_size: many
cdr3_length: 13
d_call: TRBD2

cdr3_aa: CASSDLGSNQPQHF
cdr3_nt: TGTGCCAGCAGTGATTTAGGAAGTAATCAGCCCCAGCATTTT
v_call: TRBV2
j_call: TRBJ1-5
clone_size: many
cdr3_length: 14
d_call: -

cdr3_aa: CASSLVSGYEQYF
cdr3_nt: TGCGCCAGCAGCTTGGTATCGGGTTACGAGCAGTACTTC
v_call: TRBV5-1
j_call: TRBJ2-7
clone_size: many
cdr3_length: 13
d_call: -

cdr3_aa: CASSHPTDRGQETQYF
cdr3_nt: TGCGCCAGCAGCCACCCAACGGACAGGGGCCAAGAGACCCAGTACTTC
v_call: TRBV4-1
j_call: TRBJ2-5
clone_size: -
cdr3_length: 16
d_call: TRBD1

cdr3_aa: CAITGGQASGANVLTF
cdr3_nt: TGTGCCATCACAGGGGGCCAAGCCTCTGGGGCCAACGTCCTGACTTTC
v_call: TRBV10-3
j_call: TRBJ2-6
clone_size: many
cdr3_length: 16
d_call: TRBD1

cdr3_aa: CASSHSDREHEQYF
cdr3_nt: TGTGCCAGCAGTCACTCCGACAGGGAGCATGAGCAGTACTTC
v_call: TRBV12-3/TRBV12-4
j_call: TRBJ2-7
clone_size: many
cdr3_length: 14
d_call: TRBD1

cdr3_aa: CATSMALWGRYGANVLTF
cdr3_nt: TGTGCCACCAGCATGGCCCTCTGGGGGCGTTACGGGGCCAACGTCCTGACTTTC
v_call: TRBV15
j_call: TRBJ2-6
clone_size: many
cdr3_length: 18
d_call: -

cdr3_aa: CASSLVGPRLAGDEGETQYF
cdr3_nt: TGCGCCAGCAGCTTGGTCGGTCCCCGACTAGCGGGGGACGAGGGGGAGACCCAGTACTTC
v_call: TRBV5-1
j_call: TRBJ2-5
clone_size: few
cdr3_length: 20
d_call: TRBD2

cdr3_aa: CASSSRDRLYEQYF
cdr3_nt: TGTGCCAGCAGTTCCCGGGACCGTCTTTACGAGCAGTACTTC
v_call: TRBV27
j_call: TRBJ2-7
clone_size: -
cdr3_length: 14
d_call: -

cdr3_aa: CSVGRTNTEAFF
cdr3_nt: TGCAGCGTCGGACGGACGAACACTGAAGCTTTCTTT
v_call: TRBV29-1
j_call: TRBJ1-1
clone_size: -
cdr3_length: 12
d_call: -

cdr3_aa: CSARAGQNYGYTF
cdr3_nt: TGCAGTGCTAGGGCCGGACAGAACTATGGCTACACCTTC
v_call: TRBV20-1
j_call: TRBJ1-2
clone_size: many
cdr3_length: 13
d_call: -

cdr3_aa: CASGGVTGYTF
cdr3_nt: TGTGCCAGTGGCGGGGTAACGGGCTACACCTTC
v_call: TRBV28
j_call: TRBJ1-2
clone_size: many
cdr3_length: 11
d_call: -

cdr3_aa: CASSSPNNSPLHF
cdr3_nt: TGTGCCAGCAGTTCACCCAATAATTCACCCCTCCACTTT
v_call: TRBV12-3/TRBV12-4
j_call: TRBJ1-6
clone_size: -
cdr3_length: 13
d_call: -

cdr3_aa: CASSQVTTGAQAGYTF
cdr3_nt: TGTGCCAGCAGCCAAGTAACCACCGGAGCGCAAGCTGGCTACACCTTC
v_call: TRBV4-2
j_call: TRBJ1-2
clone_size: many
cdr3_length: 16
d_call: -

cdr3_aa: CASSGARSNQPQHF
cdr3_nt: TGTGCCAGCAGTGGAGCGCGAAGCAATCAGCCCCAGCATTTT
v_call: TRBV2
j_call: TRBJ1-5
clone_size: many
cdr3_length: 14
d_call: -

cdr3_aa: CASSIAAYQPQHF
cdr3_nt: TGTGCCAGTAGTATAGCCGCCTATCAGCCGCAGCATTTT
v_call: TRBV19
j_call: TRBJ1-5
clone_size: -
cdr3_length: 13
d_call: -

cdr3_aa: CASGHRDPVRYGYTF
cdr3_nt: TGTGCCAGTGGACACCGGGACCCAGTACGATATGGCTACACCTTC
v_call: TRBV19
j_call: TRBJ1-2
clone_size: few
cdr3_length: 15
d_call: -

cdr3_aa: CASGPGLAGGELFF
cdr3_nt: TGTGCTAGTGGTCCGGGACTAGCCGGCGGGGAGCTGTTTTTT
v_call: TRBV12-5
j_call: TRBJ2-2
clone_size: many
cdr3_length: 14
d_call: TRBD2

cdr3_aa: CASSWGQFSEAFF
cdr3_nt: TGCGCCAGCAGCTGGGGACAATTCTCTGAAGCTTTCTTT
v_call: TRBV5-1
j_call: TRBJ1-1
clone_size: many
cdr3_length: 13
d_call: -

cdr3_aa: CASSLPGFSNQPQHF
cdr3_nt: TGTGCCAGCAGTTTACCAGGGTTTAGCAATCAGCCCCAGCATTTT
v_call: TRBV27
j_call: TRBJ1-5
clone_size: many
cdr3_length: 15
d_call: -

cdr3_aa: CASSGRVSNTEAFF
cdr3_nt: TGTGCCAGCAGTGGCAGGGTTTCGAACACTGAAGCTTTCTTT
v_call: TRBV2
j_call: TRBJ1-1
clone_size: many
cdr3_length: 14
d_call: -

cdr3_aa: CASSLGDRGRETQYF
cdr3_nt: TGCGCCAGCAGCTTGGGCGACAGGGGCAGGGAGACCCAGTACTTC
v_call: TRBV5-1
j_call: TRBJ2-5
clone_size: -
cdr3_length: 15
d_call: TRBD1

cdr3_aa: CASSPLGVGYGYTF
cdr3_nt: TGTGCCAGCAGCCCCCTGGGGGTGGGCTATGGCTACACCTTC
v_call: TRBV7-2
j_call: TRBJ1-2
clone_size: many
cdr3_length: 14
d_call: -

cdr3_aa: CASSPYSGTYEQYF
cdr3_nt: TGTGCCAGCAGTCCCTACTCGGGGACCTACGAGCAGTACTTC
v_call: TRBV12-3/TRBV12-4
j_call: TRBJ2-7
clone_size: many
cdr3_length: 14
d_call: -

cdr3_aa: CASSLARYEQYF
cdr3_nt: TGTGCCAGCAGCTTAGCCAGATACGAGCAGTACTTC
v_call: TRBV7-9
j_call: TRBJ2-7
clone_size: many
cdr3_length: 12
d_call: -

cdr3_aa: CASTTSGEALVGEQYF
cdr3_nt: TGTGCCAGCACCACTAGCGGGGAGGCCCTCGTAGGGGAGCAGTACTTC
v_call: TRBV28
j_call: TRBJ2-7
clone_size: many
cdr3_length: 16
d_call: TRBD2

cdr3_aa: CASSVEPGIDEQYF
cdr3_nt: TGTGCCAGCAGCGTAGAACCAGGGATCGACGAGCAGTACTTC
v_call: TRBV9
j_call: TRBJ2-7
clone_size: many
cdr3_length: 14
d_call: -

cdr3_aa: CASSTLGGNQPQHF
cdr3_nt: TGTGCCAGCAGTACCCTCGGTGGCAATCAGCCCCAGCATTTT
v_call: TRBV6-1
j_call: TRBJ1-5
clone_size: many
cdr3_length: 14
d_call: -

cdr3_aa: CASSDSTGPDTQYF
cdr3_nt: TGTGCCAGCAGTGACTCGACAGGGCCAGATACGCAGTATTTT
v_call: TRBV6-4
j_call: TRBJ2-3
clone_size: -
cdr3_length: 14
d_call: TRBD1

cdr3_aa: CASSPDGGWTYGYTF
cdr3_nt: TGTGCCAGCAGCCCGGACGGGGGGTGGACCTATGGCTACACCTTC
v_call: TRBV5-5
j_call: TRBJ1-2
clone_size: many
cdr3_length: 15
d_call: -

cdr3_aa: CASGPPSRDRGTYEQYF
cdr3_nt: TGTGCCAGCGGTCCCCCTTCGAGGGACAGGGGAACCTACGAGCAGTACTTC
v_call: TRBV27
j_call: TRBJ2-7
clone_size: few
cdr3_length: 17
d_call: TRBD1

cdr3_aa: CASSTYRGDYGYTF
cdr3_nt: TGTGCCAGCAGCACCTACAGGGGAGACTATGGCTACACCTTC
v_call: TRBV6-1
j_call: TRBJ1-2
clone_size: few
cdr3_length: 14
d_call: TRBD1